This note documents a single TCR beta chain sequence. After removal of 3 bases from V and 4 bases from J, the junction contained 6 bases not matched to a gene. Per the germline V gene, CDR1 is LGHNA and CDR2 is YSLEER. The CDR3 is made up of 15 amino acids. These data originate in a study of cytomegalovirus exposure and HLA in healthy donors. Both 60 Vbeta primers and 13 Jbeta primers went into the PCR. Method: immunoSEQ multiplex PCR; TCRdb's copy keeps in-frame clones and lacks some. The sample contains around 95,000 clones, 65% to 90% of which appear only once. The specimen was PBMCs. The clonotype comes from a man aged 30 to 39 in good health and CMV-seropositive. V usage is TRBV4-3 and J usage is TRBJ1-3; 7 bases match TRBD1. The CDR3 loop reads CASSQNRGAGNTIYF. CDR3 DNA sequence: TGCGCCAGCAGCCAGAACAGGGGTGCGGGAAACACCATATATTTT.